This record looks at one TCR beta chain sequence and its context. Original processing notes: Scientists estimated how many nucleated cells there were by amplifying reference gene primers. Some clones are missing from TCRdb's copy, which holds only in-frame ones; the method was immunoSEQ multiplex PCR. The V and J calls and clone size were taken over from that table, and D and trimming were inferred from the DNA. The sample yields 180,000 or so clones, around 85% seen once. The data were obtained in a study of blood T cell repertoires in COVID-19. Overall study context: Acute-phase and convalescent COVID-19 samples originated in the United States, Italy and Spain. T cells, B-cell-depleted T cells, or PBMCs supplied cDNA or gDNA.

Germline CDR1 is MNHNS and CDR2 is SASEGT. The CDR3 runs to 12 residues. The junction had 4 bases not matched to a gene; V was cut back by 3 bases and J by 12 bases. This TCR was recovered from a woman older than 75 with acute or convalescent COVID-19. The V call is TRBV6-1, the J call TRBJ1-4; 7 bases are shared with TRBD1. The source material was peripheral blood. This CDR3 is CASSDGDSELFF. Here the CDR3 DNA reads TGTGCCAGCAGTGATGGGGACAGCGAACTGTTTTTT.